This is a list of T cell receptor beta chains from one sample in a study of OX40 agonist ivuxolimab in advanced cancers. Generated by immunoSEQ multiplex PCR, the TCRdb table keeps only in-frame clones and is missing some. The repertoire holds tens of thousands of clones, with less than 95% as singletons. This specimen consisted of CD4+ or CD8+ T cells sorted from blood, obtained in a trial of the OX40 agonist ivuxolimab. All receptors derive from an adult with an advanced solid tumor such as melanoma, head and neck, liver or kidney cancer. CDR3s include the opening cysteine and the closing phenylalanine or tryptophan. A D gene is named only where the DNA matches it firmly. Clone size is shown for a subset of rows, as once, few, many or a class of expanded clone.

j_gene: TRBJ1-5; abundance: -; d_gene: TRBD1; v_gene: TRBV7-9; len: 14; CDR3nt: TGTGCCAGCAGCGAGGGGGCAGTGGATCAGCCCCAGCATTTT; CDR3aa: CASSEGAVDQPQHF
j_gene: TRBJ2-7; abundance: once; d_gene: -; v_gene: TRBV10-3; len: 15; CDR3nt: TGTGCCATCAGTGACCTAGAACAGGGTCCCTACGAGCAGTACTTC; CDR3aa: CAISDLEQGPYEQYF
j_gene: TRBJ1-5; abundance: -; d_gene: -; v_gene: TRBV19; len: 12; CDR3nt: TGTGCCAGTACTGGGGGGGATCAGCCCCAGCATTTT; CDR3aa: CASTGGDQPQHF
j_gene: TRBJ2-3; abundance: -; d_gene: -; v_gene: TRBV7-9; len: 14; CDR3nt: TGTGCCAGCTGGAGGGGCCCCGGGCCAGATACGCAGTATTTT; CDR3aa: CASWRGPGPDTQYF
j_gene: TRBJ2-4; abundance: -; d_gene: -; v_gene: TRBV19; len: 17; CDR3nt: TGTGCCAGTAGCCGCGAACATGGAACCTGGGACAAAAACATTCAGTACTTC; CDR3aa: CASSREHGTWDKNIQYF
j_gene: TRBJ2-6; abundance: -; d_gene: -; v_gene: TRBV9; len: 18; CDR3nt: TGTGCCAGCAGCGTCGCCCCTCTCAGCGGTGACGGGGCCAACGTCCTGACTTTC; CDR3aa: CASSVAPLSGDGANVLTF
j_gene: TRBJ2-5; abundance: -; d_gene: -; v_gene: TRBV7-9; len: 14; CDR3nt: TGTGCCAGCAGCTTAGAACGGTCTCTGGAGACCCAGTACTTC; CDR3aa: CASSLERSLETQYF
j_gene: TRBJ2-1; abundance: -; d_gene: -; v_gene: TRBV9; len: 14; CDR3nt: TGTGCCAGCGGGCGGCCCTCCTCCTACAATGAGCAGTTCTTC; CDR3aa: CASGRPSSYNEQFF
j_gene: TRBJ1-3; abundance: -; d_gene: -; v_gene: TRBV11-2; len: 15; CDR3nt: TGTGCCAGCAGCTTATCGGGACCTTCGAGGAACACCATATATTTT; CDR3aa: CASSLSGPSRNTIYF
j_gene: TRBJ2-1; abundance: -; d_gene: -; v_gene: TRBV6-1; len: 12; CDR3nt: TGTGCCAGCAGGATCGGGCAGTTTGGACAGTTCTTC; CDR3aa: CASRIGQFGQFF
j_gene: TRBJ2-7; abundance: -; d_gene: TRBD1; v_gene: TRBV5-1; len: 15; CDR3nt: TGCGCCAGCACCTTCGGGACAGGTTCCACCTACGAGCAGTACTTC; CDR3aa: CASTFGTGSTYEQYF
j_gene: TRBJ1-6; abundance: once; d_gene: TRBD1; v_gene: TRBV11-2; len: 16; CDR3nt: TGTGCCAGCAGTCACGCCGGACAGGGGGACGATTCACCCCTCCACTTT; CDR3aa: CASSHAGQGDDSPLHF
j_gene: TRBJ2-7; abundance: -; d_gene: -; v_gene: TRBV6-5; len: 14; CDR3nt: TGTGCCATCCAGAAGTTGGCGGGACCCTACGAGCAGTACTTC; CDR3aa: CAIQKLAGPYEQYF
j_gene: TRBJ2-1; abundance: -; d_gene: TRBD1; v_gene: TRBV19; len: 17; CDR3nt: TGTGCCAGTAGTAGCCAACGCGGCAGGGGGTTTGGGAATGAGCAGTTCTTC; CDR3aa: CASSSQRGRGFGNEQFF
j_gene: TRBJ2-7; abundance: -; d_gene: -; v_gene: TRBV7-2; len: 13; CDR3nt: TGTGCCAGCAGCTTATGGGGCGGCTACGAGCAGTACTTC; CDR3aa: CASSLWGGYEQYF
j_gene: TRBJ1-2; abundance: -; d_gene: -; v_gene: TRBV28; len: 14; CDR3nt: TGTGCCAGCAGTCCACTCTGGACAGCCTATGGCTACACCTTC; CDR3aa: CASSPLWTAYGYTF
j_gene: TRBJ2-1; abundance: once; d_gene: TRBD1; v_gene: TRBV29-1; len: 14; CDR3nt: TGCAGCGTTGACATCCGGACAGGGGGCGATGAGCAGTTCTTC; CDR3aa: CSVDIRTGGDEQFF
j_gene: TRBJ1-2; abundance: -; d_gene: -; v_gene: TRBV2; len: 13; CDR3nt: TGTGCCAGCAGTACAGGTTTGTACTATGGCTACACCTTC; CDR3aa: CASSTGLYYGYTF
j_gene: TRBJ2-3; abundance: -; d_gene: -; v_gene: TRBV28; len: 15; CDR3nt: TGTGCCAGCAGTTTCCCTCCCGGGGGCGGGAGAGGGCAGTATTTT; CDR3aa: CASSFPPGGGRGQYF
j_gene: TRBJ2-5; abundance: -; d_gene: TRBD2; v_gene: TRBV5-1; len: 15; CDR3nt: TGCGCCAGCAGCTTGGGCGGGGGGGCAAGAGAGACCCAGTACTTC; CDR3aa: CASSLGGGARETQYF
j_gene: TRBJ1-2; abundance: -; d_gene: TRBD1; v_gene: TRBV28; len: 14; CDR3nt: TGTGCCAGCAGTTTAAGACAGGGGGTCTATGGCTACACCTTC; CDR3aa: CASSLRQGVYGYTF
j_gene: TRBJ1-2; abundance: once; d_gene: -; v_gene: TRBV10-2; len: 14; CDR3nt: TGCGCCAGCAGTGACCCGGGGTCTTCTTATGGCTACACCTTC; CDR3aa: CASSDPGSSYGYTF
j_gene: TRBJ1-6; abundance: -; d_gene: -; v_gene: TRBV9; len: 11; CDR3nt: TGTGCCAGCAGCGTAGCCTCACCCCTCCACTTT; CDR3aa: CASSVASPLHF
j_gene: TRBJ2-1; abundance: -; d_gene: TRBD1; v_gene: TRBV6-5; len: 16; CDR3nt: TGTGCCAGCAGTTACTCGAGGGACAGGGTTTATGATGAGCAGTTCTTC; CDR3aa: CASSYSRDRVYDEQFF